Sequencing of this TCR beta chain was carried out in a study of molecular identifiers for immune sequencing clone quantification (dated by TCRdb to the late 2010s). General notes on the study: In a replicate experiment, RNA from roughly 18,000 or 92,000 naive CD8 T cells was split into five aliquots, four of which were sequenced. CD8 T cells were used in a methods study to benchmark molecular-identifier clustering-based TCR repertoire sequencing (MIDCIRS) and TCR RNA copy counting. The study at large found these results: Identical TCR molecules sharing a barcode could cause highly expanded clone sizes to be underestimated. Spiked-in Jurkat TCR RNA (approximately eleven copies' worth), which is not part of the donor repertoire, was contained in the naive libraries. In CMV-specific effector cells, clones with more than 20 RNA copies contained over 97% of molecules, whereas in naive cells such clones contained under 1% of molecules. Even against a background of about a million naive CD8 T cells, spiked-in Jurkat TCR RNA amounting to a single cell's worth was reported to be detectable. Modeling estimated 3 to 3.5 recovered TCR RNA copies per cell, compared with about 9.8 by digital PCR, which implies 30% to 35% capture efficiency. When barcode sub-clustering was not used, chimeric consensus sequences inflated TCR diversity, with chimeras reaching as high as 47%.

This clonotype was observed at least ten times. What this receptor recognizes is not known. It has no much larger one-base neighbor in the sample; base qualities were not kept. The library came from PCR. The instrument given in TCRdb is NextSeq 500. Bulk TCR libraries were prepared as previously described, using TCR primers listed in Table S5. Total RNA was purified with the Qiagen AllPrep DNA/RNA kit. Reads from multiple sequencing runs of the same library were pooled before analysis. From the authors' description of their analysis: Reads were retained only if the reads had an exact TCR constant sequence, and the retained reads were trimmed to 150 nt and grouped according to their 12-nt molecular barcodes. Within each barcode group, reads were sub-clustered at a 15% Levenshtein threshold, and quality-weighted consensus sequences were built per RNA molecule. Non-functional sequences were discarded, and so were lower-count sequences lying one edit away from another sequence. On the basis of fitting two negative binomial distributions, barcode sub-clusters with fewer than 20% of the maximum read count were discarded. In TCRdb, the public reads were trimmed at Q25 with fastp and aligned with MiXCR, with productive beta chains retained. Merged by CDR3 protein, the rows form single entries marked with the most common genes and DNA. The V and J calls, along with clone size, are taken from TCRdb and not from the paper's own processing. For this sample the table gives about 630,000 distinct CDR3 sequences, of which around 25% were detected only once. About 0.8% of the sample goes to the ten largest clones.

Libraries of naive CD8 T cells were generated from roughly 21,000 to 960,000 sorted cells, with 10%, 30% or 50% of the purified RNA used. On a BD FACSAria II, naive CD8 T cells were FACS-sorted as CD8+CD4-CCR7+CD45RA+ and collected into RLT Plus buffer. To test detection sensitivity, Jurkat RNA equivalent to more than 8 TCR copies was spiked into samples of about 18,000-1,000,000 naive CD8 T cells. CD8 T cells were enriched using RosetteSep CD8+ T Cell Enrichment Cocktail and Ficoll-Paque, and the enriched cells then underwent ACK red cell lysis. Sequences SGHKS (CDR1) and YYEKEE (CDR2) are obtained from the germline V gene (reference sequence). Spanning cysteine to phenylalanine, the CDR3 consists of 16 amino acids. Only the CDR3 part of the read is kept: 48 bases, read in frame from the first base. V is trimmed back by 4 bases and J by 2 bases, and the junction contains 8 bases that no gene match accounts for.

The sample consisted of naive CD8+ T cells from blood, with Jurkat cell RNA spiked in. The sample's cell subset or site label is to be understood as: FACS-sorted CD8+CD4-CCR7+CD45RA+ naive T cells. The rearrangement joined TRBV5-5 to TRBJ2-1; TRBD2 aligns with 8 central bases. The source of this sequence is a human donor in good health. Some libraries in this study had Jurkat cell RNA spiked in. The CDR3 corresponds to CASSLTTSETYNEQFF. The nucleotides are TGTGCCAGCAGCCTAACGACTAGCGAGACCTACAATGAGCAGTTCTTC.